This T cell receptor beta chain was documented in a study of shared clonotypes between healthy human individuals. Study results and limitations: Among donors, clonotype sharing was expected to be affected by sequencing depth. In several donors, about 5% of naive CD4 clonotypes appeared in common.

A single count supports this clone. Its cognate antigen is unknown. The authors split each subset's genomic DNA evenly across several immunoSEQ plates. Clones were read by immunoSEQ multiplex PCR, and TCRdb kept only the in-frame ones, dropping some. Altogether roughly 2.4 million clones are present, 95% being singletons, with the ten largest covering roughly 0.13%. All donors were healthy HIV-negative adults lacking recent acute infections or vaccinations. The clonotype originates from a man in his late teens or twenties in good health. The sample comprised naive CD4+ T cells sorted from blood. Documented subset: CD45RA+ positively selected.

The CDR3 region has the DNA TGCGCCAGCAGTGAGAGAGGGGACTTAGGCTCTGGGGCCAACGTCCTGACTTTC. Its protein is CASSERGDLGSGANVLTF. This chain connects TRBV10-1 to TRBJ2-6; D might be TRBD2 (6 bases). The ends were cut back, 2 bases at V and 0 bases at J, with 14 bases in the middle. Per the germline V gene, CDR1 is WNHNN and CDR2 is SYGVQD (reference sequence). This CDR3 comprises 18 residues.